These T cell receptor beta chains were read from a single sample in a study of blood T cell repertoires in COVID-19. This table comes from immunoSEQ multiplex PCR, and its TCRdb copy is limited to in-frame clones, with some not included. This sample has 230,000 or so clones, with about four fifths found just once. Sample: peripheral blood. The receptor source for this set is a woman aged 80 or over with COVID-19, enrolled during active disease. Each CDR3 is given with its conserved first and last residue. The order of the fields is V gene, clone size, D gene, J gene, CDR3 DNA, CDR3 protein. D genes are given only for firm matches. Part of the rows lack a size; the others show once, few, many or a class for expanded clones.

v_call: TRBV21-1; clone_size: .; d_call: .; j_call: TRBJ1-2; cdr3_nt: TGTGCCAGCAGCAAAGTGGAGGAGGGGGCGTATGGCTACACCTTC; cdr3_aa: CASSKVEEGAYGYTF
v_call: TRBV7-3; clone_size: .; d_call: TRBD1; j_call: TRBJ1-1; cdr3_nt: TGTGCCAGCAGCCCCGGGGCAGGGGGCGCGAGGGTCACTGAAGCTTTCTTT; cdr3_aa: CASSPGAGGARVTEAFF
v_call: TRBV15; clone_size: .; d_call: TRBD2; j_call: TRBJ2-1; cdr3_nt: TGTGCCACCAGCAGGAGGACGGGGGGAGGCAATGAGCAGTTCTTC; cdr3_aa: CATSRRTGGGNEQFF
v_call: TRBV7-9; clone_size: .; d_call: .; j_call: TRBJ1-4; cdr3_nt: TGTGCCAGCAGCTTAATGGGAGAAAGTGAAAAACTGTTTTTT; cdr3_aa: CASSLMGESEKLFF
v_call: TRBV5-1; clone_size: .; d_call: TRBD2; j_call: TRBJ2-1; cdr3_nt: TGCGCCAGCAGCTTGTCGGGACTACCTAATGAGCAGTTCTTC; cdr3_aa: CASSLSGLPNEQFF
v_call: TRBV7-8; clone_size: .; d_call: TRBD1; j_call: TRBJ2-7; cdr3_nt: TGTGCCAGCAGCTTATCGGGACAGGTCGCCTACGAGCAGTACTTC; cdr3_aa: CASSLSGQVAYEQYF
v_call: TRBV7-2; clone_size: .; d_call: TRBD1; j_call: TRBJ1-1; cdr3_nt: TGTGCCAGCAGCTTAGCCACCGGACAGGGAAGTTTCATGAACACTGAAGCTTTCTTT; cdr3_aa: CASSLATGQGSFMNTEAFF
v_call: TRBV5-6; clone_size: few; d_call: .; j_call: TRBJ1-3; cdr3_nt: TGTGCCAGCAGCTTTACGGAGAGCACCATATATTTT; cdr3_aa: CASSFTESTIYF
v_call: TRBV18; clone_size: .; d_call: .; j_call: TRBJ1-2; cdr3_nt: TGTGCCAGCTCACCTCAGGACAGCCCTGGCTACACCTTC; cdr3_aa: CASSPQDSPGYTF
v_call: TRBV7-3; clone_size: once; d_call: TRBD2; j_call: TRBJ2-3; cdr3_nt: TGTGCCAGCAGCTTAAGCGGGAGCGCAGATACGCAGTATTTT; cdr3_aa: CASSLSGSADTQYF
v_call: TRBV7-8; clone_size: .; d_call: .; j_call: TRBJ1-2; cdr3_nt: TGTGCCAGCAGCTCTGGTCGGCAGGCCTATGGCTACACCTTC; cdr3_aa: CASSSGRQAYGYTF
v_call: TRBV7-2; clone_size: once; d_call: TRBD1; j_call: TRBJ1-4; cdr3_nt: TGTGCCAGCAGACCCGGGACAGGGGCTGCAACTAATGAAAAACTGTTTTTT; cdr3_aa: CASRPGTGAATNEKLFF
v_call: TRBV7-8; clone_size: .; d_call: .; j_call: TRBJ1-1; cdr3_nt: TGTGCCAGCAGCGCCAGGGTAAATACTGAAGCTTTCTTT; cdr3_aa: CASSARVNTEAFF
v_call: TRBV4-1; clone_size: .; d_call: TRBD1; j_call: TRBJ2-6; cdr3_nt: TGCGCCAGCAGCCTCGGGACAGGGACGGGCTCTGGGGCCAACGTCCTGACTTTC; cdr3_aa: CASSLGTGTGSGANVLTF
v_call: TRBV6-1; clone_size: .; d_call: TRBD2; j_call: TRBJ2-1; cdr3_nt: TGTGCCAGCAGTGAAAAAGCGGGAGTATACAATGAGCAGTTCTTC; cdr3_aa: CASSEKAGVYNEQFF
v_call: TRBV7-9; clone_size: .; d_call: .; j_call: TRBJ1-5; cdr3_nt: TGTGCCAGCAGCTTAGACGGGGTTCAGCCCCAGCATTTT; cdr3_aa: CASSLDGVQPQHF
v_call: TRBV30; clone_size: .; d_call: TRBD1; j_call: TRBJ1-6; cdr3_nt: TGTGCTGTGGGACAGGGGGGGGGACCCCTCCACTTT; cdr3_aa: CAVGQGGGPLHF
v_call: TRBV7-9; clone_size: .; d_call: .; j_call: TRBJ1-1; cdr3_nt: TGTGCCAGCAGCCCTCAGGGGATCGAAGCTTTCTTT; cdr3_aa: CASSPQGIEAFF
v_call: TRBV5-4; clone_size: .; d_call: TRBD1; j_call: TRBJ1-1; cdr3_nt: TGTGCCAGCAGCCGCCCGGGACAGGGAAACACTGAAGCTTTCTTT; cdr3_aa: CASSRPGQGNTEAFF
v_call: TRBV9; clone_size: .; d_call: .; j_call: TRBJ2-7; cdr3_nt: TGTGCCAGCAGCCCTGAGGTTAATTCCTACGAGCAGTACTTC; cdr3_aa: CASSPEVNSYEQYF
v_call: TRBV5-1; clone_size: .; d_call: .; j_call: TRBJ1-5; cdr3_nt: TGCGCCAGCAGCCAGAATAGCAATCAGCCCCAGCATTTT; cdr3_aa: CASSQNSNQPQHF
v_call: TRBV2; clone_size: .; d_call: .; j_call: TRBJ1-2; cdr3_nt: TGTGCCAGCAGTGAAGCGCCCAGTCGCTATGGCTACACCTTC; cdr3_aa: CASSEAPSRYGYTF
v_call: TRBV10-3; clone_size: .; d_call: .; j_call: TRBJ2-7; cdr3_nt: TGTGCCATCAGTGAGTCACAGGTCACCGAGCAGTACTTC; cdr3_aa: CAISESQVTEQYF
v_call: TRBV5-4; clone_size: many; d_call: TRBD2; j_call: TRBJ2-2; cdr3_nt: TGTGCCAGCAGTTGGACTAGCGGGGCGGGCGGGGAGCTGTTTTTT; cdr3_aa: CASSWTSGAGGELFF
v_call: TRBV4-1; clone_size: .; d_call: TRBD1; j_call: TRBJ1-3; cdr3_nt: TGCGCCAGCAGCCGCACCGGGACAGGGTACTCTGGAAACACCATATATTTT; cdr3_aa: CASSRTGTGYSGNTIYF
v_call: TRBV5-1; clone_size: .; d_call: .; j_call: TRBJ1-4; cdr3_nt: TGCGCCAGCAGCTTGGGTCAACACGGGGGAAATGAAAAACTGTTTTTT; cdr3_aa: CASSLGQHGGNEKLFF
v_call: TRBV5-4; clone_size: .; d_call: .; j_call: TRBJ1-1; cdr3_nt: TGTGCCAGCAGCTTGCGCAGGGGAAACAGTCCCTTGACCGCTTTCTTT; cdr3_aa: CASSLRRGNSPLTAFF
v_call: TRBV25-1; clone_size: few; d_call: TRBD1; j_call: TRBJ1-6; cdr3_nt: TGTGCCAGCATAGGGGGCGGCTATAATTCACCCCTCCACTTT; cdr3_aa: CASIGGGYNSPLHF